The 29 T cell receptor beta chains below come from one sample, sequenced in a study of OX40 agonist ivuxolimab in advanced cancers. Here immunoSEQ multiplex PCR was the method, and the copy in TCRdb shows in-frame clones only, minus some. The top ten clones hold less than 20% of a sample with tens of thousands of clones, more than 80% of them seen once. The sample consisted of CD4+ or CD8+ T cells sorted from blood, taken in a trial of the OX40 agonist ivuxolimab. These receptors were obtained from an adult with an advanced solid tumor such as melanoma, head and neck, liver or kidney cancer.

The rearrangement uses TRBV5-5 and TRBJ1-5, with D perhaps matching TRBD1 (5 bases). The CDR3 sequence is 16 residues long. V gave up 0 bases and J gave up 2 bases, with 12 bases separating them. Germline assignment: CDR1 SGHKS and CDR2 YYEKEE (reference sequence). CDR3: CASSLEGRGGNQPQHF. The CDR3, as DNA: TGTGCCAGCAGCTTGGAGGGTAGGGGTGGCAATCAGCCCCAGCATTTT.

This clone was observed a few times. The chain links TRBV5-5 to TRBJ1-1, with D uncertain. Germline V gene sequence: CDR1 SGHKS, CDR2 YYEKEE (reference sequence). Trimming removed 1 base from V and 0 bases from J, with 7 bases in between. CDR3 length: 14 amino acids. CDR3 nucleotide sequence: TGTGCCAGCAGCTTGCGACCGCTGAACACTGAAGCTTTCTTT. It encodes CASSLRPLNTEAFF. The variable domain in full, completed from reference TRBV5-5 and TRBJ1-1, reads DAGVTQSPTHLIKTRGQQVTLRCSPISGHKSVSWYQQVLGQGPQFIFQYYEKEERGRGNFPDRFSARQFPNYSSELNVNALLLGDSALYLCASSLRPLNTEAFFGQGTRLTVV.

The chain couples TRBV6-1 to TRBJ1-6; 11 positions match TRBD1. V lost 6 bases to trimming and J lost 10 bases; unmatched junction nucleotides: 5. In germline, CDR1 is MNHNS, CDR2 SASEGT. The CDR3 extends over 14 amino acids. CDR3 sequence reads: CASSSDRGLSPLHF. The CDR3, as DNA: TGTGCCAGCAGCTCGGACAGGGGGCTGTCACCCCTCCACTTT.

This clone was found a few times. The CDR3 nucleotides read TGTGCCAGCAGTGCTGGAGGGGAGGGGGGATACAATGAGCAGTTCTTC. Residues: CASSAGGEGGYNEQFF. The chain combines TRBV11-2 with TRBJ2-1, with D perhaps matching TRBD2 (7 bases). V dropped 6 bases and J dropped 4 bases, with 19 bases sitting between them. The germline V gene has CDR1 SGHAT and CDR2 FQNNGV. The length of the CDR3 is 16 residues.

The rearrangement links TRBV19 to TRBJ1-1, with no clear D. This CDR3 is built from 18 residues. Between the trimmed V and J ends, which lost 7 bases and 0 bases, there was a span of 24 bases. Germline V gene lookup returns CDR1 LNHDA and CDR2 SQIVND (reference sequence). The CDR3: CASKNFKPFGHMNTEAFF. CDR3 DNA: TGTGCCAGTAAGAACTTCAAGCCTTTCGGGCACATGAACACTGAAGCTTTCTTT.

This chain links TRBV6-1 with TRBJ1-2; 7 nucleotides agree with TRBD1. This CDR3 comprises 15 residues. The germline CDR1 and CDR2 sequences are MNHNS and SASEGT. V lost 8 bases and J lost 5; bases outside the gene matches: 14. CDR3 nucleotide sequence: TGTGCCAGCGAAGGGGGCCGAGAGTCGCGGTATGGCTACACCTTC. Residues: CASEGGRESRYGYTF.

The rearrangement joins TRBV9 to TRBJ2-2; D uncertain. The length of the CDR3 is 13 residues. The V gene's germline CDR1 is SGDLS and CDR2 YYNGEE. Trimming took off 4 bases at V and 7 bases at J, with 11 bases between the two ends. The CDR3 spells CASSPLVIGELFF. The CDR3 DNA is TGTGCCAGCAGCCCTCTGGTAATCGGGGAGCTGTTTTTT.

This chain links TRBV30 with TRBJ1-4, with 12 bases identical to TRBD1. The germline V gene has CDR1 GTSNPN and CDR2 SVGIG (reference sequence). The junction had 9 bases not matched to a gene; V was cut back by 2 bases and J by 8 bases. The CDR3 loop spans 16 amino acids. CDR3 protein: CAWSSMIGTGGEKLFF. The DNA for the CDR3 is TGTGCCTGGAGTTCAATGATTGGGACAGGGGGCGAAAAACTGTTTTTT.

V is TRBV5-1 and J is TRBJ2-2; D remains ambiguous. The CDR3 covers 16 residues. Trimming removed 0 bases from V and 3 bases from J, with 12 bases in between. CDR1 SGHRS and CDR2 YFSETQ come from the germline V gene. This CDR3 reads CASSLASTRDTGELFF. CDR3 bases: TGCGCCAGCAGCTTGGCCTCGACCAGAGACACCGGGGAGCTGTTTTTT.

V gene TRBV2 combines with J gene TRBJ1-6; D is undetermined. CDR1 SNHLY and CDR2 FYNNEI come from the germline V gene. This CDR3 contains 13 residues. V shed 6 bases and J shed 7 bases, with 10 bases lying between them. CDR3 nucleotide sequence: TGTGCCAGCAGCGGCTCGTGGAATTCACCCCTCCACTTT. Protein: CASSGSWNSPLHF.

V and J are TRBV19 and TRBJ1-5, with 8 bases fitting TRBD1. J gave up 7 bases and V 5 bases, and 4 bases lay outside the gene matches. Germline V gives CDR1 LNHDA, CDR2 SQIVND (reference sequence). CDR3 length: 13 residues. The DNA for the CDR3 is TGTGCCAGTAGTGGACAGGGTAGCCAGCCCCAGCATTTT. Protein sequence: CASSGQGSQPQHF.

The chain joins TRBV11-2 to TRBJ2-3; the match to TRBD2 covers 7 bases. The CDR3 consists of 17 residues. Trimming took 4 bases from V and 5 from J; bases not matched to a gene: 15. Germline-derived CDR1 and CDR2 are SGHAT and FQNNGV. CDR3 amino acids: CASSSVPGLTVVDTQYF. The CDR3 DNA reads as TGTGCCAGCAGCTCCGTACCGGGACTAACTGTGGTAGATACGCAGTATTTT.

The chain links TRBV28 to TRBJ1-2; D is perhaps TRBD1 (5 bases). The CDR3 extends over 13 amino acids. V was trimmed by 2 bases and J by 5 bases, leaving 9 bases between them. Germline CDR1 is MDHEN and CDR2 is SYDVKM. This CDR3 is CASSLGAGYGYTF. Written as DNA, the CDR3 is TGTGCCAGCAGTTTAGGGGCAGGATATGGCTACACCTTC.

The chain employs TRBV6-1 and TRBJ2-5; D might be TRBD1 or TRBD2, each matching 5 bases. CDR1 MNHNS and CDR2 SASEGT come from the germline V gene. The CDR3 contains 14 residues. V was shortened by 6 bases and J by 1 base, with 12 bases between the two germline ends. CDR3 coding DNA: TGTGCCAGCAGCGGGGCCAGCGGCCAAGAGACCCAGTACTTC. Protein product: CASSGASGQETQYF.

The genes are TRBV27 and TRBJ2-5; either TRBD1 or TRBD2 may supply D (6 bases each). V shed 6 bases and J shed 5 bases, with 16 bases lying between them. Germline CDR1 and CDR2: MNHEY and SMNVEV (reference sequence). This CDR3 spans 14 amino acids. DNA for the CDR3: TGTGCCAGCAGACCAACAGGGAGGATTGAGACCCAGTACTTC. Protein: CASRPTGRIETQYF.

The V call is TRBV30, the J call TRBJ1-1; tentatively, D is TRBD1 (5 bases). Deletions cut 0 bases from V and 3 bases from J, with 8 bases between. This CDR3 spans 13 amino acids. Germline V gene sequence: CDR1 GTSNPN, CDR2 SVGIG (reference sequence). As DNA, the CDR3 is TGTGCCTGGAGTGTACAGGACGACACTGAAGCTTTCTTT. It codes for CAWSVQDDTEAFF.

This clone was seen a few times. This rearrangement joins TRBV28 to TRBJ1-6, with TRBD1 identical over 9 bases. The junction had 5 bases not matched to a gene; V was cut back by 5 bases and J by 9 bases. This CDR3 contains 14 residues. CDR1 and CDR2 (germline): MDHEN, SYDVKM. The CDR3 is CASSPGQGPSPLHF. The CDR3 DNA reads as TGTGCCAGCAGTCCGGGACAGGGTCCTTCACCCCTCCACTTT.

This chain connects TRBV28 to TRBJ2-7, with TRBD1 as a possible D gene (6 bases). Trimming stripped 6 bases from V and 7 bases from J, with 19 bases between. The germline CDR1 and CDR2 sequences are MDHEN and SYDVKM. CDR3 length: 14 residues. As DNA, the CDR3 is TGTGCCAGCAGCTTCGACAGGTCCCAAAGGGAGCAGTACTTC. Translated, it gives CASSFDRSQREQYF.

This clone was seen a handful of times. The CDR3 loop is CASSTDWLEAFF. CDR3 in DNA: TGTGCCAGCAGCACGGATTGGTTGGAAGCTTTCTTT. V is TRBV6-1 and J is TRBJ1-1; D call uncertain. CDR1 is MNHNS, CDR2 SASEGT, per germline. Trimming shortened V by 6 bases and J by 8 bases, and 13 bases separated the two germline ends. CDR3 size: 12 residues.

CDR3 protein: CASSPLTGTGVPTDTQYF. In nucleotides, the CDR3 is TGTGCCAGCTCACCATTGACCGGGACAGGGGTACCCACAGATACGCAGTATTTT. This chain links TRBV18 with TRBJ2-3; 10 bases line up with TRBD1. CDR1 and CDR2 (germline): KGHSH, LQKENI. J gave up 2 bases and V 2 bases, and 10 bases lay outside the gene matches. The CDR3 sequence is 18 residues long.

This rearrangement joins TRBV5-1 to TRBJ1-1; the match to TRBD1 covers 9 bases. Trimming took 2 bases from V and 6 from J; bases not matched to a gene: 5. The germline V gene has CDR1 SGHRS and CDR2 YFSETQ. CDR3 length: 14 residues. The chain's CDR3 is CASSFGTGRPEAFF. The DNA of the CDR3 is TGCGCCAGCAGCTTCGGGACAGGGAGGCCTGAAGCTTTCTTT.

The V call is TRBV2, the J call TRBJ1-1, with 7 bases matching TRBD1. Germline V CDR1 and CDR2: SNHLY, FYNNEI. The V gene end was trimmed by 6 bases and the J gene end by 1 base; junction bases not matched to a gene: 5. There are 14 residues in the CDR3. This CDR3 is CASSRQGANTEAFF. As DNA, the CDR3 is TGTGCCAGCAGCCGACAGGGAGCGAACACTGAAGCTTTCTTT.

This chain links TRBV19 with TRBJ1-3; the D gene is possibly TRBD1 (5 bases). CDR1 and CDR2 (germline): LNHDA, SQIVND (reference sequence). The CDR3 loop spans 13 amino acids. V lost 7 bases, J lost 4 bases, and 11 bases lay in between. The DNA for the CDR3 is TGTGCCAGTAAATGGGGCGCCGGAAACACCATATATTTT. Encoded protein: CASKWGAGNTIYF.

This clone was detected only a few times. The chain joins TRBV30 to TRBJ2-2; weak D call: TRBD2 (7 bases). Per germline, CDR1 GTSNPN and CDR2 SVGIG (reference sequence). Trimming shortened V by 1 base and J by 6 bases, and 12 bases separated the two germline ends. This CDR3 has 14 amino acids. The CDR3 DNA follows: TGTGCCTGGAGTGAGGGGGGGGAAGCCGGGGAGCTGTTTTTT. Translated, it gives CAWSEGGEAGELFF. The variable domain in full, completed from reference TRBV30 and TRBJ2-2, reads SQTIHQWPATLVQPVGSPLSLECTVEGTSNPNLYWYRQAAGRGLQLLFYSVGIGQISSEVPQNLSASRPQDRQFILSSKKLLLSDSGFYLCAWSEGGEAGELFFGEGSRLTVL.

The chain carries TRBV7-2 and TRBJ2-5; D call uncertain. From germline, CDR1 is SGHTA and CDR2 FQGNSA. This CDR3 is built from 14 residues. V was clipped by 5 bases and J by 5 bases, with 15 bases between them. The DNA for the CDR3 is TGTGCCAGCAGCATTCCAGGCGGCGCGGAGACCCAGTACTTC. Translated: CASSIPGGAETQYF.

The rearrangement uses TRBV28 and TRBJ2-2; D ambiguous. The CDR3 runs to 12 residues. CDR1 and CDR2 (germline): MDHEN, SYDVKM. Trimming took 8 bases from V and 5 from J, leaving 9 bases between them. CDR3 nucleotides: TGTGCCAGCCAAACATTAACCGGGGAGCTGTTTTTT. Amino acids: CASQTLTGELFF.

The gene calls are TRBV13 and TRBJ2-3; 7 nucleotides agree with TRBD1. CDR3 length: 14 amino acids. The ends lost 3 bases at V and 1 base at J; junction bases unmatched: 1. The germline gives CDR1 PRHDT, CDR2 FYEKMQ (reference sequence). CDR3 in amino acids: CASSLRGRTDTQYF. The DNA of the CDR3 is TGTGCCAGCAGCTTGAGGGGGCGCACAGATACGCAGTATTTT.

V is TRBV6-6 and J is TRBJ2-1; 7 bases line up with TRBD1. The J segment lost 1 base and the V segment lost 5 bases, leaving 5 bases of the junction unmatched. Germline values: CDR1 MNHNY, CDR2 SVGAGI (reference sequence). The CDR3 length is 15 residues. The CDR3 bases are TGTGCCAGCAGTGGCAGGGGGTCGTCCTACAATGAGCAGTTCTTC. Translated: CASSGRGSSYNEQFF.

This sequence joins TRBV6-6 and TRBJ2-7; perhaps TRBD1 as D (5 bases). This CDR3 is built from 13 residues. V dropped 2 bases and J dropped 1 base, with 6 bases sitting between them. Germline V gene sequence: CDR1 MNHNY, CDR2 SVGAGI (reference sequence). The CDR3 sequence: CASSYQGSYEQYF. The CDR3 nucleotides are TGTGCCAGCAGTTACCAGGGTTCCTACGAGCAGTACTTC.